Following are 4 T cell receptor beta chains from one sample sequenced in a study of Tregs in tolerant kidney transplant recipients. Generated by immunoSEQ multiplex PCR, the TCRdb table keeps only in-frame clones and is missing some. The data contain approximately 1,900 clones, around half of them singletons. Their antigens remain unidentified. The sequencing input was Tregs from blood cultured with allogeneic cells. All receptors come from a human donor in good health.

For the CDR3, the DNA is TGTGCCAGCAGCCCGACTCTTCAGAACACCGGGGAGCTGTTTTTT. Protein: CASSPTLQNTGELFF. V is TRBV7-6 and J is TRBJ2-2, with D hard to call. CDR1 and CDR2 (germline): SGHVS, FNYEAQ. The CDR3 covers 15 residues. V lost 5 bases to trimming and J lost 1 base, with 11 bases between them.

The CDR3 bases are TGTGCCAGCAGTCGGATCTCTGGAAACACCATATATTTT. Its translation is CASSRISGNTIYF. The chain uses TRBV6-6 and TRBJ1-3; no definite D call. Germline CDR1 is MNHNY and CDR2 is SVGAGI (reference sequence). The germline V and J ends were trimmed by 5 bases and 0 bases, with 5 bases remaining between them. The CDR3 is made up of 13 amino acids.

The CDR3 nucleotides read TGTGCCAGCAGCCCTACAGGGGGTACACCCCTCCACTTT. As protein: CASSPTGGTPLHF. V usage is TRBV7-2 and J usage is TRBJ1-6, with 8 bases that match TRBD1. Per germline, CDR1 SGHTA and CDR2 FQGNSA. The trim removed 5 bases at V and 11 bases at J, leaving 5 bases unmatched. The CDR3 length is 13 residues.

This clone was counted a few times. This chain links TRBV2 with TRBJ2-3; D may be TRBD2 (6 bases). CDR1 is SNHLY and CDR2 is FYNNEI in the germline V gene. V was cut by 8 bases and J by 6 bases, with 15 bases left in between. This CDR3 spans 13 amino acids. For the CDR3, the DNA is TGTGCCAGCTCGACTAGGCCCGGGGATACGCAGTATTTT. The encoded protein is CASSTRPGDTQYF.